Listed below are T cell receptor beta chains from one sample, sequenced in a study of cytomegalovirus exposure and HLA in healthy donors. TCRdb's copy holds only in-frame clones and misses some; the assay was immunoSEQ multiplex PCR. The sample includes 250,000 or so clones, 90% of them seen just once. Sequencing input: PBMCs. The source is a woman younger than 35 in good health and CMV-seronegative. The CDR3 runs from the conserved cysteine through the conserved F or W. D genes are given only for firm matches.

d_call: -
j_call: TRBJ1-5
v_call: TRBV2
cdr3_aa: CASSQDIRGGQPQHF
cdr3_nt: TGTGCCAGCAGTCAAGACATCAGAGGAGGGCAGCCCCAGCATTTT

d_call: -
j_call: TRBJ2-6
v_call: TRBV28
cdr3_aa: CASSISSGANVLTF
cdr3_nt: TGTGCCAGCAGCATCAGCTCTGGGGCCAACGTCCTGACTTTC

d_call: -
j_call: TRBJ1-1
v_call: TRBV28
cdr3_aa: CASGLTEAFF
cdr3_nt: TGTGCCAGCGGGCTTACTGAAGCTTTCTTT

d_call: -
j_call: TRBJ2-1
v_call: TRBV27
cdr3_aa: CASSLSGRGGYNEQFF
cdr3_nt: TGTGCCAGCAGTTTATCTGGTCGGGGTGGCTACAATGAGCAGTTCTTC

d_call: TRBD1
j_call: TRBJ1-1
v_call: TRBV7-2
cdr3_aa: CASSPGTAEAFF
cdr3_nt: TGTGCCAGCAGCCCTGGGACAGCAGAAGCTTTCTTT

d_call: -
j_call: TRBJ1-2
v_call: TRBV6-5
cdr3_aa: CASSYRDTNYGYTF
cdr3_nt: TGTGCCAGCAGTTACCGGGACACTAACTATGGCTACACCTTC

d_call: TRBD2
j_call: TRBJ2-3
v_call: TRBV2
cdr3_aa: CASSERAGGTDTQYF
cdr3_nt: TGTGCCAGCAGTGAACGAGCGGGGGGCACAGATACGCAGTATTTT

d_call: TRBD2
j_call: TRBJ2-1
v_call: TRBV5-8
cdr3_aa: CASSTGTSGAGEQFF
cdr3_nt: TGTGCCAGCAGCACCGGGACTAGCGGGGCCGGTGAGCAGTTCTTC

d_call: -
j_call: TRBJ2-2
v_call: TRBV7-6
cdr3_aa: CASSLFSEGENGELFF
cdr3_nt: TGTGCCAGCAGCTTATTTAGTGAGGGGGAAAACGGGGAGCTGTTTTTT

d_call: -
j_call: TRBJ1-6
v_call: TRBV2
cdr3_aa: CASSEAGGGHSPLHF
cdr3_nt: TGTGCCAGCAGTGAAGCGGGCGGAGGGCATTCACCCCTCCACTTT